Listed here are 9 T cell receptor beta chains from one sample, sequenced in a study of T cells in Graves' hyperthyroidism and ophthalmopathy. Regions amplified from RNA transcripts were the TCR beta CDR3 regions. Carried out on the TCR CDR3, a first-round RT-PCR used the HTBI primer set. MiXCR, applied by TCRdb to the multiplex PCR reads, yields one record per CDR3 protein. The repertoire has about 500,000 distinct CDR3 sequences, around 50% of them found once; the top ten carry about 40%. Sequenced sample: peripheral blood or thyroid tissue (not recorded which). The source is an adult woman with Graves' disease, either hyperthyroidism or ophthalmopathy (not recorded which).

This clonotype was seen at least ten times. The chain is built from TRBV5-1 and TRBJ2-2; 7 bases match TRBD2. Germline assignment: CDR1 SGHRS and CDR2 YFSETQ. The trim removed 5 bases at V and 1 base at J, leaving 2 bases unmatched. The CDR3 is 14 amino acids. CDR3 nucleotide sequence: TGCGCCAGCAGGGAGCGGGGGAACACCGGGGAGCTGTTTTTT. This gives the protein CASRERGNTGELFF.

This clonotype was seen a handful of times. The chain employs TRBV4-1 and TRBJ2-5; no clear D gene. Looked up from germline, CDR1 is MGHRA and CDR2 is YSYEKL. This CDR3 contains 13 residues. V lost 1 base to trimming and J lost 5 bases, with 8 bases between them. CDR3 sequence: CASSQGRAETQYF. The CDR3 bases are TGCGCCAGCAGCCAAGGAAGGGCCGAGACCCAGTACTTC.

The table lists this clonotype with a count of one. The gene calls are TRBV14 and TRBJ1-1; perhaps TRBD1 as D (6 bases). CDR1 and CDR2 from the germline V gene are SGHDN and FVKESK. Trimming took 3 bases from V and 6 from J, leaving 14 bases between them. The CDR3 spans 14 residues. The CDR3 coding sequence is TGTGCCAGCAGCCACAGGACAGCAGTCGCTGAAGCTTTCTTT. Protein: CASSHRTAVAEAFF.

This clonotype was observed at least ten times. This sequence joins TRBV19 and TRBJ1-5; TRBD1 aligns across 7 bases. V trimming: 5 bases; J trimming: 2 bases; junction bases outside the gene matches: 9. CDR3 size: 16 residues. Germline lookup yields CDR1 LNHDA and CDR2 SQIVND (reference sequence). The CDR3 nucleotides are TGTGCCAGTAGTTGGACAGGAAACCGACGCAATCAGCCCCAGCATTTT. It translates to CASSWTGNRRNQPQHF.

This chain connects TRBV5-1 to TRBJ1-1; D may be TRBD1 (5 bases). Trimming took 5 bases from V and 1 from J, leaving 15 bases between them. This CDR3 region has 15 residues. Per the germline V gene, CDR1 is SGHRS and CDR2 is YFSETQ. CDR3 amino acids: CASSSAAGRNTEAFF. In nucleotides, the CDR3 is TGCGCCAGCAGTTCGGCGGCAGGGCGGAACACTGAAGCTTTCTTT.

CDR3 DNA: TGTGCCAGCAGCGTAGCAGCAGGGAACACTGAAGCTTTCTTT. Translation gives CASSVAAGNTEAFF. The V call is TRBV9, the J call TRBJ1-1, with D uncertain. Germline CDR1 reads SGDLS; CDR2 reads YYNGEE. The CDR3 contains 14 residues. The V end was cut by 0 bases, the J end by 1 base, with 7 bases between. Complete variable domain (other parts from reference TRBV9 and TRBJ1-1): DSGVTQTPKHLITATGQRVTLRCSPRSGDLSVYWYQQSLDQGLQFLIQYYNGEERAKGNILERFSAQQFPDLHSELNLSSLELGDSALYFCASSVAAGNTEAFFGQGTRLTVV.

This rearrangement joins TRBV6-1 to TRBJ1-6; 7 bases are shared with TRBD1. With 3 bases clipped from V and 7 bases from J, the junction kept 6 bases outside the gene matches. The CDR3 is made up of 15 amino acids. Per the germline V gene, CDR1 is MNHNS and CDR2 is SASEGT. CDR3 loop: CASSDLTGRNSPLHF. The CDR3 DNA follows: TGTGCCAGCAGTGACCTGACAGGGCGGAATTCACCCCTCCACTTT.

This clonotype has only a few counts. CDR3 sequence: CSARDHGLNNEQFF. The CDR3 DNA reads as TGCAGTGCTAGAGATCACGGACTAAACAATGAGCAGTTCTTC. The J gene is TRBJ2-1, the V gene TRBV20-1; D perhaps matches TRBD2 (6 bases). There are 14 residues in the CDR3. V lost 0 bases to trimming and J lost 5 bases, with 11 bases between them. The germline V gene encodes CDR1 DFQATT and CDR2 SNEGSKA (reference sequence).

The genes are TRBV30 and TRBJ1-1, with unresolved D. Germline V gene sequence: CDR1 GTSNPN, CDR2 SVGIG (reference sequence). The CDR3 length is 13 residues. V shed 4 bases and J shed 0 bases, with 9 bases lying between them. The CDR3 loop reads CAWMGNLNTEAFF. Here the CDR3 DNA reads TGTGCCTGGATGGGGAACTTGAACACTGAAGCTTTCTTT.